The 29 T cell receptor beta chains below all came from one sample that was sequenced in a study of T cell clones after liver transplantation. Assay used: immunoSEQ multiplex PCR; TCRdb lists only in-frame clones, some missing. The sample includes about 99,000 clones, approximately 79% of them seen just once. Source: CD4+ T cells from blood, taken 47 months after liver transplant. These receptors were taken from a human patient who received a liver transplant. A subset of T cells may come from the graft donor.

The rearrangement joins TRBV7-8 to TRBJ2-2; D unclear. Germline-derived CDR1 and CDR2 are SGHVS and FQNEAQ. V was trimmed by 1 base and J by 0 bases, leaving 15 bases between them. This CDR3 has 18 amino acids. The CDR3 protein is CASSLVFWGSANTGELFF. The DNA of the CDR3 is TGTGCCAGCAGCTTAGTGTTTTGGGGTTCCGCGAACACCGGGGAGCTGTTTTTT.

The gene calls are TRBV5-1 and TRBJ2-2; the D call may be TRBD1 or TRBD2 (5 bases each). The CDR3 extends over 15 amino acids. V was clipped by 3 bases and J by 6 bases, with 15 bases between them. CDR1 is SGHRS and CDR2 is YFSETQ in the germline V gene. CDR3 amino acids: CASSYGTGAAGELFF. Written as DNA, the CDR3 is TGCGCCAGCAGCTACGGGACCGGGGCGGCCGGGGAGCTGTTTTTT.

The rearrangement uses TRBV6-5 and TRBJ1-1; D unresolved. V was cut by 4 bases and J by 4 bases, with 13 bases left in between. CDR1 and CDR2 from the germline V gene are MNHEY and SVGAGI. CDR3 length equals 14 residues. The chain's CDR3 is CASSWSGTGTEAFF. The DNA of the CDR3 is TGTGCCAGCAGTTGGTCAGGAACGGGCACTGAAGCTTTCTTT.

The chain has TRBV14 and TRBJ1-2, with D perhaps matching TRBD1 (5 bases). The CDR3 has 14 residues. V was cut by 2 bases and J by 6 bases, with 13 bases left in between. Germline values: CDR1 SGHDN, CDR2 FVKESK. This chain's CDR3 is CASSQWGRSNGYTF. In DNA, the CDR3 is TGTGCCAGCAGCCAATGGGGCAGGTCTAATGGCTACACCTTC. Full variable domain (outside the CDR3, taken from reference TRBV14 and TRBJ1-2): EAGVTQFPSHSVIEKGQTVTLRCDPISGHDNLYWYRRVMGKEIKFLLHFVKESKQDESGMPNNRFLAERTGGTYSTLKVQPAELEDSGVYFCASSQWGRSNGYTFGSGTRLTVV.

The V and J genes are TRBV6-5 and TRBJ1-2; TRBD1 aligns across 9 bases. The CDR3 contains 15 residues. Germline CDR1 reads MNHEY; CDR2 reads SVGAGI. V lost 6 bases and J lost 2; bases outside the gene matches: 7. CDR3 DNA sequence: TGTGCCAGCAGAGACCTGACAGGGGGGAACTATGGCTACACCTTC. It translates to CASRDLTGGNYGYTF.

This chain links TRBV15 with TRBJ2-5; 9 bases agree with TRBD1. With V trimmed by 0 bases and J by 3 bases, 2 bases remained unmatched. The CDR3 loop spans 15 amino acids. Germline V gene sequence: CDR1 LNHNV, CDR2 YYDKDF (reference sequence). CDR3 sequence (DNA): TGTGCCACCAGCAGAGACTGGACAGGGGAAGAGACCCAGTACTTC. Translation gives CATSRDWTGEETQYF.

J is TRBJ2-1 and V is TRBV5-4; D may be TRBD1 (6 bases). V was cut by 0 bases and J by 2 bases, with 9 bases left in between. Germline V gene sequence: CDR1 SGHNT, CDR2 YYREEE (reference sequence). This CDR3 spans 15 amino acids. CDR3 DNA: TGTGCCAGCAGCTTGGGGCAGGGGACCTACAATGAGCAGTTCTTC. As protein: CASSLGQGTYNEQFF.

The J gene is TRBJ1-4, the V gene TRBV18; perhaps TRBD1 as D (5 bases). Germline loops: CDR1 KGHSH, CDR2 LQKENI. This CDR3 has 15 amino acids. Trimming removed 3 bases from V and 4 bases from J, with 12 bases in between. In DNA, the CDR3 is TGTGCCAGCTCACCCGGCGGGGGTATTAATGAAAAACTGTTTTTT. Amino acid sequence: CASSPGGGINEKLFF.

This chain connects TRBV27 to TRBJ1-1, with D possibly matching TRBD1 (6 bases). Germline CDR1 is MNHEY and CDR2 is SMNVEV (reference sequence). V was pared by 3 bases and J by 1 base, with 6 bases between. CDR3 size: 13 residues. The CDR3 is CASSFRGNTEAFF. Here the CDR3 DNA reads TGTGCCAGCAGTTTCAGGGGGAACACTGAAGCTTTCTTT.

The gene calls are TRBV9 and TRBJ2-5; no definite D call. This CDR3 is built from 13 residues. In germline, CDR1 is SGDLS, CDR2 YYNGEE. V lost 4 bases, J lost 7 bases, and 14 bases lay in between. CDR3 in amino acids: CASSPDLSSTQYF. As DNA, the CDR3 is TGTGCCAGCAGCCCGGACCTATCGTCGACCCAGTACTTC.

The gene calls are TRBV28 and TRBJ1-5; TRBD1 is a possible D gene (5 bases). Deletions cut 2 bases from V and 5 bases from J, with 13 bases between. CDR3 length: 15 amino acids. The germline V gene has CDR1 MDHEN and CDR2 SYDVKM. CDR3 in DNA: TGTGCCAGCAGTTTAGATCAGGGCATCCATCAGCCCCAGCATTTT. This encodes CASSLDQGIHQPQHF.

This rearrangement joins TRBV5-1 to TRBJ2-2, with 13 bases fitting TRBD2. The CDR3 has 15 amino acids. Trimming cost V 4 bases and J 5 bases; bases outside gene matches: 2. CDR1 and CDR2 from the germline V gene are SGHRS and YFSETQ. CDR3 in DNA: TGCGCCAGCAGCCCGGGACTAGCGGGGACCGGGGAGCTGTTTTTT. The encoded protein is CASSPGLAGTGELFF.

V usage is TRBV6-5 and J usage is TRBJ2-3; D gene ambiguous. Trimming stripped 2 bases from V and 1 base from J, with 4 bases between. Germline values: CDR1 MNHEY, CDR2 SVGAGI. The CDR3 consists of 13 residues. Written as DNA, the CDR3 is TGTGCCAGCAGTTACGTTGGCACAGATACGCAGTATTTT. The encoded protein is CASSYVGTDTQYF.

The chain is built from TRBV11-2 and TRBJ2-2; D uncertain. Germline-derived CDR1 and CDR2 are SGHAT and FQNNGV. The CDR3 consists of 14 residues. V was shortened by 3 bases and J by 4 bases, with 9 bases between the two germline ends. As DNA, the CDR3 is TGTGCCAGCAGCTTGACCTTCTCCACCGGGGAGCTGTTTTTT. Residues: CASSLTFSTGELFF.

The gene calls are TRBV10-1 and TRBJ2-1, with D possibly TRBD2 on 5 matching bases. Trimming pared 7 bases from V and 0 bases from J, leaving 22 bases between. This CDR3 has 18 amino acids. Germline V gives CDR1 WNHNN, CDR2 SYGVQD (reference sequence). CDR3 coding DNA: TGCGCCAGCACGCCTGGAGGTGAAAACCCCCCCTCCTACAATGAGCAGTTCTTC. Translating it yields CASTPGGENPPSYNEQFF.

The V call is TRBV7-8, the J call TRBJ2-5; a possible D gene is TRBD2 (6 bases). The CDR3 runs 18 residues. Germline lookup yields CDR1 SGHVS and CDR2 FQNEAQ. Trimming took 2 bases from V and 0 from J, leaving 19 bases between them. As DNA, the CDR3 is TGTGCCAGCAGCTTAAACCAAGGTGTCGGCGGGGACCAAGAGACCCAGTACTTC. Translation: CASSLNQGVGGDQETQYF.

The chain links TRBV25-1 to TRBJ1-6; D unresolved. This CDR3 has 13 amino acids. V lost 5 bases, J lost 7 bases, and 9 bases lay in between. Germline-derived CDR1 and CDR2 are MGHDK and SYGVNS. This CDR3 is CASSFYRNSPLHF. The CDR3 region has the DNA TGTGCCAGCAGTTTTTATCGCAATTCACCCCTCCACTTT. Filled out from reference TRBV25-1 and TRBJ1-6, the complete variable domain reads EADIYQTPRYLVIGTGKKITLECSQTMGHDKMYWYQQDPGMELHLIHYSYGVNSTEKGDLSSESTVSRIRTEHFPLTLESARPSHTSQYLCASSFYRNSPLHFGNGTRLTVT.

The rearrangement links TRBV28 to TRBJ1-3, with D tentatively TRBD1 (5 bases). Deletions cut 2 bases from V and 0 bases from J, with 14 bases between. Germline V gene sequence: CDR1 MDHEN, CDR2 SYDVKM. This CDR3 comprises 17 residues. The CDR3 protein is CASSLGGTAVSGNTIYF. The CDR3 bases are TGTGCCAGCAGTTTAGGGGGGACGGCCGTCTCTGGAAACACCATATATTTT. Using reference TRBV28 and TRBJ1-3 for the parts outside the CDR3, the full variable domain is DVKVTQSSRYLVKRTGEKVFLECVQDMDHENMFWYRQDPGLGLRLIYFSYDVKMKEKGDIPEGYSVSREKKERFSLILESASTNQTSMYLCASSLGGTAVSGNTIYFGEGSWLTVV.

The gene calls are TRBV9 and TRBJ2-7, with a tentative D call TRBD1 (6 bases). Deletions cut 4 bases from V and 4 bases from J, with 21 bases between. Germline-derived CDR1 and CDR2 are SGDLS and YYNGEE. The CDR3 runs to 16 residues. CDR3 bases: TGTGCCAGCAGCCCACGCGTGGGGGCAGGGGAATACGAGCAGTACTTC. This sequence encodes CASSPRVGAGEYEQYF. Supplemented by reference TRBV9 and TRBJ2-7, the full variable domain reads DSGVTQTPKHLITATGQRVTLRCSPRSGDLSVYWYQQSLDQGLQFLIQYYNGEERAKGNILERFSAQQFPDLHSELNLSSLELGDSALYFCASSPRVGAGEYEQYFGPGTRLTVT.

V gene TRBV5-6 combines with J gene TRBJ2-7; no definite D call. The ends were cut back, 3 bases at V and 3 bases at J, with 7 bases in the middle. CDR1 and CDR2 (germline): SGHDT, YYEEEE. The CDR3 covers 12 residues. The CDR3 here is CASSWSSYEQYF. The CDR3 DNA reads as TGTGCCAGCAGCTGGTCCAGCTACGAGCAGTACTTC. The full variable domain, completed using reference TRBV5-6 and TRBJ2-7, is DAGVTQSPTHLIKTRGQQVTLRCSPKSGHDTVSWYQQALGQGPQFIFQYYEEEERQRGNFPDRFSGHQFPNYSSELNVNALLLGDSALYLCASSWSSYEQYFGPGTRLTVT.

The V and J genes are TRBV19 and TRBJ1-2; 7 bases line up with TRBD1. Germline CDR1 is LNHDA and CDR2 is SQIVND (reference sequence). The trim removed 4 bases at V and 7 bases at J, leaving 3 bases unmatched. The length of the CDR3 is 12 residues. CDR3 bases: TGTGCCAGTAGTAGGGACAGAGGTGGCTACACCTTC. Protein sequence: CASSRDRGGYTF.

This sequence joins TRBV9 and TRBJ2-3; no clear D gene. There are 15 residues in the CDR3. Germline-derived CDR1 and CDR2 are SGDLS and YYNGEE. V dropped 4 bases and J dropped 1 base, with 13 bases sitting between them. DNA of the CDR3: TGTGCCAGCAGCCTGCTAGGGTACGGCACAGATACGCAGTATTTT. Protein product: CASSLLGYGTDTQYF.

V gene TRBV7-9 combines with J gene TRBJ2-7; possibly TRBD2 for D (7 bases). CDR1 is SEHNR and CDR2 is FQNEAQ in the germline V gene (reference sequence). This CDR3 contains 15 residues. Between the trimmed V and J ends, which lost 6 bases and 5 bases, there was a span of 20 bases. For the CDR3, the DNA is TGTGCCAGCAGTCTACTCACGGGGGGCTTCCACGAGCAGTACTTC. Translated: CASSLLTGGFHEQYF. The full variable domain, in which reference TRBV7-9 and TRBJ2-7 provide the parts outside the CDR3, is DTGVSQNPRHKITKRGQNVTFRCDPISEHNRLYWYRQTLGQGPEFLTYFQNEAQLEKSRLLSDRFSAERPKGSFSTLEIQRTEQGDSAMYLCASSLLTGGFHEQYFGPGTRLTVT.

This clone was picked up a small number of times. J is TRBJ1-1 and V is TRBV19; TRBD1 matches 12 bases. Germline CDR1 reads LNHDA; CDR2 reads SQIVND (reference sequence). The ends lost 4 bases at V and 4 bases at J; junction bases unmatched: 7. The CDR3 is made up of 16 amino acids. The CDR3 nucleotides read TGTGCCAGTAGTACCTACCCGGGACAGGGGGCCACTGAAGCTTTCTTT. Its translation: CASSTYPGQGATEAFF.

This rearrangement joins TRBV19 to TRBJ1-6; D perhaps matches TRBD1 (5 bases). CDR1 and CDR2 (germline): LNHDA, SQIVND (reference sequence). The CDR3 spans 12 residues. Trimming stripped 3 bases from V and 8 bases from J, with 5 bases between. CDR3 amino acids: CASSIRDSPLHF. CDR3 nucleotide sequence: TGTGCCAGTAGTATCAGGGATTCACCCCTCCACTTT.

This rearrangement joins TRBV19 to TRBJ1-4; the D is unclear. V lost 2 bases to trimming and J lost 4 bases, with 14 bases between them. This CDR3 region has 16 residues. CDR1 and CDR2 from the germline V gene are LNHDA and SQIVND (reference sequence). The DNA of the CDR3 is TGTGCCAGTAGTATATCTTCCGGATCTCTTAATGAAAAACTGTTTTTT. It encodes CASSISSGSLNEKLFF. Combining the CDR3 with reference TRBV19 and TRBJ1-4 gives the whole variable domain DGGITQSPKYLFRKEGQNVTLSCEQNLNHDAMYWYRQDPGQGLRLIYYSQIVNDFQKGDIAEGYSVSREKKESFPLTVTSAQKNPTAFYLCASSISSGSLNEKLFFGSGTQLSVL.

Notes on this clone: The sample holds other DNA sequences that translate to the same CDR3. This chain's CDR3 is CASSPRQGTYGYTF. The CDR3 DNA follows: TGTGCCAGCAGTCCCCGACAGGGGACCTATGGCTACACCTTC. J is TRBJ1-2 and V is TRBV27, with 8 bases aligning to TRBD1. The V gene end was trimmed by 5 bases and the J gene end by 4 bases; junction bases not matched to a gene: 6. Germline CDR1 and CDR2: MNHEY and SMNVEV (reference sequence). The CDR3 contains 14 residues.

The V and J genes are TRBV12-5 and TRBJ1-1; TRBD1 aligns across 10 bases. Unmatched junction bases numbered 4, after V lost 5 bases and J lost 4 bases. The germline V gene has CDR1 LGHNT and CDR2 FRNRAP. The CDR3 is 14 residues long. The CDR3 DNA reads TGTGCTAGTGGTCTGGGACAGGGGACCACTGAAGCTTTCTTT. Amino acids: CASGLGQGTTEAFF. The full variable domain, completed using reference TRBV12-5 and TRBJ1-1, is DARVTQTPRHKVTEMGQEVTMRCQPILGHNTVFWYRQTMMQGLELLAYFRNRAPLDDSGMPKDRFSAEMPDATLATLKIQPSEPRDSAVYFCASGLGQGTTEAFFGQGTRLTVV.

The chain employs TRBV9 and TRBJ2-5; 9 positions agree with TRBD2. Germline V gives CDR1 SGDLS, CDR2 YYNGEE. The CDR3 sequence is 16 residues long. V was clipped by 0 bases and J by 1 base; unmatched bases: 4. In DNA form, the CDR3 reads TGTGCCAGCAGCGTAGCGAGCGGGGGGCGCCAAGAGACCCAGTACTTC. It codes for CASSVASGGRQETQYF.